The 16 T cell receptor beta chains in this list originate from one sample, sequenced in a study of a mutant IDH1 vaccine in newly diagnosed glioma. The time point was: week 23, last vaccination. Doses consisted of 300 ug of mutant IDH1 20-mer peptide each, paired with topical imiquimod. Their cognate antigens are unknown. Clones were sequenced by immunoSEQ multiplex PCR, and TCRdb holds only the in-frame ones, with some missing. The profile shows tens of thousands of clones, approximately 87% of them singletons. The input for sequencing was PBMCs, taken from a glioma patient whose treatment included an IDH1 peptide vaccine. The receptors come from a man between 35 and 55 years old with glioma.

The V call is TRBV6-6, the J call TRBJ2-2, with unresolved D. CDR1 is MNHNY and CDR2 is SVGAGI in the germline V gene (reference sequence). Between the trimmed V and J ends, which lost 4 bases and 4 bases, there was a span of 7 bases. There are 13 residues in the CDR3. The CDR3 DNA follows: TGTGCCAGCAGTTTCAGGTTCACCGGGGAGCTGTTTTTT. Its translation: CASSFRFTGELFF.

This chain connects TRBV19 to TRBJ2-5; no clear D. The DNA end lines up better with TRBJ2-7; the J call may be wrong. Germline V gene sequence: CDR1 LNHDA, CDR2 SQIVND (reference sequence). The CDR3 loop spans 13 amino acids. As DNA, the CDR3 is TGTGCCAGTAGTATAGATAAGTTCTACGAGCAGTACTTC. It codes for CASSIDKFYEQYF.

In nucleotides, the CDR3 is TGTTTTTGCCCAGGGGGCGACGTCACTGAAGCTTTCTTT. Protein sequence: CFCPGGDVTEAFF. The chain joins TRBV7-9 to TRBJ1-1, with 8 bases aligning to TRBD1. CDR1 and CDR2 from the germline V gene are SEHNR and FQNEAQ (reference sequence). The CDR3 is made up of 13 amino acids.

In its sample, this clone ranks as medium-sized. This chain joins TRBV6-4 and TRBJ2-5; D may correspond to TRBD1 or TRBD2 (5 bases each). Trimming took off 2 bases at V and 5 bases at J, with 15 bases between the two ends. The CDR3 is made up of 15 amino acids. Germline CDR1 MRHNA, CDR2 SNTAGT. CDR3 nucleotides: TGTGCCAGCAGTGACCAGGGCTCCCCGGGGGAGACCCAGTACTTC. Residues: CASSDQGSPGETQYF.

This clone was seen once. This sequence joins TRBV6-1 and TRBJ2-5, with 7 bases that match TRBD2. Germline V gene sequence: CDR1 MNHNS, CDR2 SASEGT. This CDR3 spans 14 amino acids. Losses at the gene ends were 5 bases for V and 5 bases for J; bases not matched to a gene: 8. The CDR3 nucleotides read TGTGCCAGCAGTCTGCGGACTAGGGGCGAGACCCAGTACTTC. It yields the protein CASSLRTRGETQYF.

The rearrangement links TRBV5-4 to TRBJ2-2, with D unresolved. The CDR3 length is 13 residues. V shed 4 bases and J shed 8 bases, with 12 bases lying between them. Germline-derived CDR1 and CDR2 are SGHNT and YYREEE (reference sequence). The CDR3 DNA sequence: TGTGCCAGCAGCCAGGACCCCCAGGGGGAGCTGTTTTTT. Protein: CASSQDPQGELFF.

Only one count was recorded for this clone. The chain links TRBV5-4 to TRBJ1-4; 10 nucleotides align to TRBD1. Losses at the gene ends were 4 bases for V and 3 bases for J; bases not matched to a gene: 3. Germline loops: CDR1 SGHNT, CDR2 YYREEE (reference sequence). This CDR3 spans 15 amino acids. The CDR3 loop is CASSKDRGANEKLFF. The CDR3 DNA sequence: TGTGCCAGCAGCAAGGACAGGGGGGCTAATGAAAAACTGTTTTTT.

V gene TRBV5-4 combines with J gene TRBJ1-2; 10 nucleotides agree with TRBD1. CDR1 and CDR2 from the germline V gene are SGHNT and YYREEE (reference sequence). This CDR3 region has 15 residues. With V trimmed by 0 bases and J by 8 bases, 7 bases remained unmatched. The CDR3, as DNA: TGTGCCAGCAGCTTGGGTGGGACAGGGGAAAACGGCTACACCTTC. Its translation is CASSLGGTGENGYTF.

The chain combines TRBV5-4 with TRBJ2-1, with TRBD2 matching over 10 bases. The CDR3 length is 14 residues. CDR1 and CDR2 (germline): SGHNT, YYREEE (reference sequence). V dropped 4 bases and J dropped 7; count of bases not matched to a gene: 5. The CDR3 region is CASSTRTSGNEQFF. The CDR3 DNA reads as TGTGCCAGCAGCACCAGGACTAGCGGTAATGAGCAGTTCTTC.

The rearrangement uses TRBV7-9 and TRBJ2-7, with D possibly TRBD1 on 6 matching bases. This CDR3 spans 14 amino acids. The V end was cut by 2 bases, the J end by 1 base, with 9 bases between. Germline loops: CDR1 SEHNR, CDR2 FQNEAQ (reference sequence). The CDR3 here is CASSLLGTSYEQYF. Written as DNA, the CDR3 is TGTGCCAGCAGCTTACTAGGGACATCCTACGAGCAGTACTTC. The variable domain in full, completed from reference TRBV7-9 and TRBJ2-7, reads DTGVSQNPRHKITKRGQNVTFRCDPISEHNRLYWYRQTLGQGPEFLTYFQNEAQLEKSRLLSDRFSAERPKGSFSTLEIQRTEQGDSAMYLCASSLLGTSYEQYFGPGTRLTVT.

The chain is built from TRBV18 and TRBJ2-5; D not certain. There are 12 residues in the CDR3. The germline gives CDR1 KGHSH, CDR2 LQKENI. V lost 3 bases and J lost 0, with 2 bases in between. The CDR3 is CASSPYQETQYF. CDR3 bases: TGTGCCAGCTCACCGTACCAAGAGACCCAGTACTTC.

The J gene is TRBJ2-7, the V gene TRBV6-6, with 7 bases aligning to TRBD2. The germline V gene encodes CDR1 MNHNY and CDR2 SVGAGI (reference sequence). This CDR3 is built from 14 residues. Unmatched junction bases numbered 3, after V lost 1 base and J lost 3 bases. Written as DNA, the CDR3 is TGTGCCAGCAGTTACTTGCTAGCGGACTACGAGCAGTACTTC. It is translated as CASSYLLADYEQYF.

V is TRBV11-2 and J is TRBJ2-7; 11 bases are shared with TRBD2. The junction had 3 bases not matched to a gene; V was cut back by 5 bases and J by 3 bases. The length of the CDR3 is 14 residues. Looked up from germline, CDR1 is SGHAT and CDR2 is FQNNGV. The CDR3 sequence: CASSPGTSGYEQYF. CDR3 DNA: TGTGCCAGCAGCCCCGGGACTAGCGGCTACGAGCAGTACTTC. The whole variable domain, filled in from reference TRBV11-2 and TRBJ2-7, reads EAGVAQSPRYKIIEKRQSVAFWCNPISGHATLYWYQQILGQGPKLLIQFQNNGVVDDSQLPKDRFSAERLKGVDSTLKIQPAKLEDSAVYLCASSPGTSGYEQYFGPGTRLTVT.

The rearrangement links TRBV6-5 to TRBJ1-1, with unresolved D. There are 14 residues in the CDR3. Trimming stripped 0 bases from V and 7 bases from J, with 12 bases between. CDR1 is MNHEY, CDR2 SVGAGI, per germline. CDR3 sequence (DNA): TGTGCCAGCAGTTACTCGATTACGGCGAATGAAGCTTTCTTT. Protein sequence: CASSYSITANEAFF.

The chain combines TRBV11-3 with TRBJ2-7, with D uncertain. Trimming took off 3 bases at V and 3 bases at J, with 9 bases between the two ends. Germline V gene lookup returns CDR1 SGHNT and CDR2 YENEEA. CDR3 length: 13 amino acids. The chain's CDR3 is CASSFGESYEQYF. The CDR3, as DNA: TGTGCCAGCAGCTTCGGAGAGAGCTACGAGCAGTACTTC.

There are a few counts of this clone. The V and J genes are TRBV5-1 and TRBJ2-5; TRBD1 aligns across 8 bases. Germline V gene data show CDR1 as SGHRS and CDR2 as YFSETQ. This CDR3 is built from 14 residues. With V trimmed by 6 bases and J by 5 bases, 9 bases remained unmatched. The CDR3 DNA is TGCGCCAGCATGGTGTCAGGGGGCCGGGAGACCCAGTACTTC. It codes for CASMVSGGRETQYF.